A single sample gave rise to the 27 T cell receptor beta chains below, sequenced in a study of human T cells and chemical hapten exposure. Time point: patch test 2, 6 weeks after DPC sensitization. Treatment given: therapeutic diphenylcyclopropenone sensitization with weekly scalp DPC. One entry per CDR3 protein, called by TCRdb with MiXCR from the RACE reads. The data show just over 350,000 distinct CDR3 sequences, about 6.3% seen once. The specimen comprised whole blood, sampled in connection with sensitization to the hapten diphenylcyclopropenone (DPC). These receptor sequences come from a woman under 30 with alopecia areata. Some clones in this sample may be carry-over from other donors' samples.

This rearrangement joins TRBV20-1 to TRBJ1-4; a weak D match, TRBD1 (6 bases). Germline V lookup: CDR1 DFQATT, CDR2 SNEGSKA (reference sequence). V lost 0 bases and J 8 bases, leaving 22 bases between the germline ends. There are 17 residues in the CDR3. The CDR3 region is CSARDSLGLQGREKLFF. Here the CDR3 DNA reads TGCAGTGCTAGAGACTCCCTCGGATTACAGGGAAGGGAAAAACTGTTTTTT.

The genes are TRBV21-1 and TRBJ2-1; the tabulated D call, TRBD2, remains unverified against the DNA. TRBV21-1 is designated a pseudogene. This CDR3 contains 17 residues. CDR3 region: CASSKEKAGVSYNEQFF. The CDR3 nucleotides are TGTGCCAGCAGCAAAGAGAAAGCGGGGGTCTCCTACAATGAGCAGTTCTTC.

The V call is TRBV5-1, the J call TRBJ2-5; D gene uncertain. Germline CDR1 SGHRS, CDR2 YFSETQ. This CDR3 region has 14 residues. Between the trimmed V and J ends, which lost 0 bases and 5 bases, there was a span of 11 bases. Here the CDR3 DNA reads TGCGCCAGCAGCTTGGATTCCAGTCCGGAGACCCAGTACTTC. This gives the protein CASSLDSSPETQYF.

The J gene is TRBJ1-6, the V gene TRBV5-1; maybe TRBD1 (6 bases). V lost 1 base and J lost 0, with 11 bases in between. The CDR3 contains 17 residues. The V gene's germline CDR1 is SGHRS and CDR2 YFSETQ. The CDR3 here is CASSLSGVSSYNSPLHF. The CDR3 coding sequence is TGCGCCAGCAGCTTGTCAGGGGTAAGCTCCTATAATTCACCCCTCCACTTT.

This clonotype occurred many times. This sequence joins TRBV13 and TRBJ1-2; D is undetermined. Germline V gene data show CDR1 as PRHDT and CDR2 as FYEKMQ (reference sequence). V was clipped by 3 bases and J by 4 bases, with 6 bases between them. There are 12 residues in the CDR3. CDR3 nucleotide sequence: TGTGCCAGCAGCTTGGGTACCTATGGCTACACCTTC. Its translation: CASSLGTYGYTF. Based on the CDR3 plus reference TRBV13 and TRBJ1-2, the full variable domain is AAGVIQSPRHLIKEKRETATLKCYPIPRHDTVYWYQQGPGQDPQFLISFYEKMQSDKGSIPDRFSAQQFSDYHSELNMSSLELGDSALYFCASSLGTYGYTFGSGTRLTVV.

The gene calls are TRBV4-3 and TRBJ2-7, with 9 bases lining up with TRBD2. The length of the CDR3 is 18 residues. Per the germline V gene, CDR1 is LGHNA and CDR2 is YSLEER. J lost 2 bases, V lost 0 bases, and 11 bases had no gene match. The CDR3 nucleotides read TGCGCCAGCAGCCAAGAGGGGGTGCGGACTAGCGAGACCTACGAGCAGTACTTC. Protein: CASSQEGVRTSETYEQYF.

This clonotype was detected many times. This chain connects TRBV29-1 to TRBJ1-1, with D perhaps matching TRBD1 (5 bases). V was trimmed by 4 bases and J by 5 bases, leaving 11 bases between them. The CDR3 is 12 residues long. Per the germline V gene, CDR1 is SQVTM and CDR2 is ANQGSEA. CDR3 nucleotides: TGCAGCGTTGCACCCAGGGAGACTGAAGCTTTCTTT. Translating gives CSVAPRETEAFF.

At least ten counts were recorded for this clonotype. The gene calls are TRBV9 and TRBJ1-5; the D gene is possibly TRBD1 (5 bases). CDR3 size: 15 residues. Trimming removed 4 bases from V and 2 bases from J, with 13 bases in between. CDR1 and CDR2 from the germline V gene are SGDLS and YYNGEE. In nucleotides, the CDR3 is TGTGCCAGCAGCCGGGGCTACCTAGGCAATCAGCCCCAGCATTTT. This encodes CASSRGYLGNQPQHF.

This rearrangement joins TRBV7-9 to TRBJ2-2; 13 nucleotides agree with TRBD2. V trimming: 3 bases; J trimming: 10 bases; junction bases outside the gene matches: 8. The germline CDR1 and CDR2 sequences are SEHNR and FQNEAQ (reference sequence). The CDR3 runs to 16 residues. CDR3: CASSFDTSGGAAELFF. CDR3 coding DNA: TGTGCCAGCAGCTTCGACACTAGCGGGGGGGCCGCGGAGCTGTTTTTT. Complete variable domain (other parts from reference TRBV7-9 and TRBJ2-2): DTGVSQNPRHKITKRGQNVTFRCDPISEHNRLYWYRQTLGQGPEFLTYFQNEAQLEKSRLLSDRFSAERPKGSFSTLEIQRTEQGDSAMYLCASSFDTSGGAAELFFGEGSRLTVL.

This clonotype was counted many times. The chain joins TRBV7-9 to TRBJ1-4; D perhaps matches TRBD1 (5 bases). The length of the CDR3 is 18 residues. The V end lost 1 base, the J end lost 8 bases, and 23 bases lay between the germline ends. CDR1 and CDR2 (germline): SEHNR, FQNEAQ (reference sequence). CDR3 region: CASSLDRDWKKSGEKLFF. The DNA for the CDR3 is TGTGCCAGCAGCTTAGACCGGGACTGGAAGAAGTCGGGGGAAAAACTGTTTTTT.

This clonotype appeared a few times. The chain joins TRBV27 to TRBJ1-5; no reliable D call. V lost 10 bases and J lost 3, with 7 bases in between. Germline CDR1 and CDR2: MNHEY and SMNVEV (reference sequence). There are 11 residues in the CDR3. DNA of the CDR3: TGTGCCACTGGGGTCAATCAGCCCCAGCATTTT. Translation gives CATGVNQPQHF.

This clonotype was picked up a small number of times. The chain is built from TRBV10-2 and TRBJ2-5; the match to TRBD1 covers 7 bases. V lost 2 bases to trimming and J lost 9 bases; unmatched junction nucleotides: 12. CDR3 length: 15 amino acids. Germline assignment: CDR1 WSHSY and CDR2 SAAADI. The CDR3 bases are TGCGCCAGCAGTGAGACCCCCGGGACAGAGAAGGCCCAGTACTTC. Its translation: CASSETPGTEKAQYF.

The rearrangement links TRBV7-9 to TRBJ1-6; possibly TRBD1 for D (5 bases). CDR1 SEHNR and CDR2 FQNEAQ come from the germline V gene (reference sequence). The CDR3 covers 13 residues. Between the trimmed V and J ends, which lost 1 base and 13 bases, there was a span of 11 bases. The CDR3 DNA is TGTGCCAGCAGCTTAGATAACGGGGCCCCCCTCCACTTT. Translation gives CASSLDNGAPLHF.

With respect to this clonotype: A much bigger clone sits one base away, suggesting this may be a read error. The chain has TRBV4-1 and TRBJ1-1; TRBD1 aligns across 7 bases. The CDR3 totals 17 residues. Germline CDR1 reads MGHRA; CDR2 reads YSYEKL. CDR3 in amino acids: CASSQDRQGLGNTEAIF. The CDR3, as DNA: TGCGCCAGCAGCCAAGATAGACAGGGACTGGGGAACACTGAAGCTATCTTT.

The V and J genes are TRBV27 and TRBJ1-1, with D maybe TRBD1 (6 bases). CDR1 and CDR2 (germline): MNHEY, SMNVEV (reference sequence). The CDR3 length is 13 residues. Trimming removed 3 bases from V and 9 bases from J, with 14 bases in between. The CDR3 nucleotides are TGTGCCAGCAGTTTGGGGACACGTGCCCAAGCTTTCTTT. It translates to CASSLGTRAQAFF.

This clonotype was seen a few times. The chain links TRBV28 to TRBJ2-5, with D possibly TRBD1 on 6 matching bases. Germline loops: CDR1 MDHEN, CDR2 SYDVKM. Trimming cost V 5 bases and J 10 bases, with 26 bases left between them. The CDR3 consists of 16 residues. Written as DNA, the CDR3 is TGTGCCAGCAGTCACCTCCGAACAGGGCCGTCAATAGACCAGTACTTC. Translating gives CASSHLRTGPSIDQYF.

V gene TRBV7-9 combines with J gene TRBJ2-2, with a tentative D call TRBD2 (6 bases). In germline, CDR1 is SEHNR, CDR2 FQNEAQ (reference sequence). CDR3 size: 16 residues. Trimming took 7 bases from V and 4 from J, leaving 19 bases between them. CDR3 in amino acids: CASTLIRGTVTGELFF. CDR3 nucleotide sequence: TGTGCCAGCACCCTTATCCGGGGGACCGTCACCGGGGAGCTGTTTTTT. The full variable domain, rest sourced from reference TRBV7-9 and TRBJ2-2, is DTGVSQNPRHKITKRGQNVTFRCDPISEHNRLYWYRQTLGQGPEFLTYFQNEAQLEKSRLLSDRFSAERPKGSFSTLEIQRTEQGDSAMYLCASTLIRGTVTGELFFGEGSRLTVL.

This clonotype occurred a few times. The V gene is TRBV4-1, the J gene TRBJ1-2, with D possibly matching TRBD1 (6 bases). CDR1 is MGHRA, CDR2 YSYEKL, per germline. V was clipped by 1 base and J by 6 bases, with 21 bases between them. The CDR3 spans 17 residues. This chain's CDR3 is CASSQGPGRGRKNGYTF. In DNA form, the CDR3 reads TGCGCCAGCAGCCAAGGCCCCGGGAGGGGGAGGAAGAATGGCTACACCTTC.

There are many counts of this clonotype. The chain employs TRBV12-5 and TRBJ2-3; TRBD1 matches 10 bases. The CDR3 is made up of 17 amino acids. Losses at the gene ends were 7 bases for V and 2 bases for J; bases not matched to a gene: 12. From germline, CDR1 is LGHNT and CDR2 FRNRAP. The CDR3 loop is CASAGTGERTHTDTQYF. The DNA for the CDR3 is TGTGCTAGTGCCGGGACAGGGGAACGCACACACACAGATACGCAGTATTTT.

In this sample, this clonotype turned up many times. The chain links TRBV5-5 to TRBJ2-7, with TRBD2 matching over 9 bases. Per the germline V gene, CDR1 is SGHKS and CDR2 is YYEKEE (reference sequence). Trimming cost V 2 bases and J 6 bases; bases outside gene matches: 0. The CDR3 consists of 12 residues. The CDR3 is CASSLLAGEQYF. CDR3 nucleotides: TGTGCCAGCAGCTTACTAGCGGGCGAGCAGTACTTC.

This clonotype has a count of ten or more. This chain links TRBV6-5 with TRBJ2-7, with unresolved D. This CDR3 is built from 14 residues. Trimming left V 0 bases short and J 2 bases short, with 8 bases between. Germline CDR1 reads MNHEY; CDR2 reads SVGAGI. CDR3 nucleotide sequence: TGTGCCAGCAGTTACTCGGACGGCCCCTACGAGCAGTACTTC. This translates into CASSYSDGPYEQYF.

This sequence joins TRBV6-5 and TRBJ2-1; 12 bases line up with TRBD2. V gave up 9 bases and J gave up 5 bases; unmatched junction bases: 8. The CDR3 extends over 15 amino acids. Germline-derived CDR1 and CDR2 are MNHEY and SVGAGI. The CDR3 loop is CASSLAGGAHNEQFF. The CDR3 DNA reads TGTGCCAGTTCCCTAGCGGGGGGGGCCCACAATGAGCAGTTCTTC.

This clonotype appeared many times. This chain joins TRBV28 and TRBJ1-1; weak D call: TRBD1 (6 bases). Germline lookup yields CDR1 MDHEN and CDR2 SYDVKM. This CDR3 spans 17 amino acids. V was trimmed by 5 bases and J by 2 bases, leaving 21 bases between them. The CDR3 loop is CASSPNRWDNPNTEAFF. CDR3 DNA sequence: TGTGCCAGCAGTCCGAACAGGTGGGACAATCCAAACACTGAAGCTTTCTTT.

The rearrangement links TRBV14 to TRBJ2-2; TRBD1 matches 7 bases. V dropped 4 bases and J dropped 6; count of bases not matched to a gene: 5. This CDR3 has 14 amino acids. The germline V gene has CDR1 SGHDN and CDR2 FVKESK. This CDR3 is CASSRITGAGELFF. DNA of the CDR3: TGTGCCAGCAGCCGAATAACAGGGGCCGGGGAGCTGTTTTTT.

In its sample, this clonotype was seen a few times. V usage is TRBV20-1 and J usage is TRBJ2-3, with TRBD2 matching over 7 bases. V trimming: 1 base; J trimming: 2 bases; junction bases outside the gene matches: 6. Germline lookup yields CDR1 DFQATT and CDR2 SNEGSKA (reference sequence). The CDR3 runs to 15 residues. CDR3 sequence (DNA): TGCAGTGCTAGAGTCCCCGGGACTATCACAGATACGCAGTATTTT. Protein: CSARVPGTITDTQYF.

This clonotype was detected a few times. The rearrangement uses TRBV6-4 and TRBJ2-7, with D tentatively TRBD1 (6 bases). Trimming stripped 2 bases from V and 2 bases from J, with 25 bases between. Germline CDR1 MRHNA, CDR2 SNTAGT. The CDR3 is 19 amino acids. The DNA of the CDR3 is TGTGCCAGCAGTGACAGTAGGACAGCTTATCCAGTTACGACCTACGAGCAGTACTTC. It specifies CASSDSRTAYPVTTYEQYF.

The table lists this clonotype with a count of one. The chain is built from TRBV20-1 and TRBJ2-1; 7 nucleotides align to TRBD1. This CDR3 is 14 amino acids long. V lost 5 bases and J lost 0; bases outside the gene matches: 4. Germline V gives CDR1 DFQATT, CDR2 SNEGSKA (reference sequence). The CDR3 region has the DNA TGCAGTGCTGAGGGACAGCGCTCCTACAATGAGCAGTTCTTC. Its translation: CSAEGQRSYNEQFF.